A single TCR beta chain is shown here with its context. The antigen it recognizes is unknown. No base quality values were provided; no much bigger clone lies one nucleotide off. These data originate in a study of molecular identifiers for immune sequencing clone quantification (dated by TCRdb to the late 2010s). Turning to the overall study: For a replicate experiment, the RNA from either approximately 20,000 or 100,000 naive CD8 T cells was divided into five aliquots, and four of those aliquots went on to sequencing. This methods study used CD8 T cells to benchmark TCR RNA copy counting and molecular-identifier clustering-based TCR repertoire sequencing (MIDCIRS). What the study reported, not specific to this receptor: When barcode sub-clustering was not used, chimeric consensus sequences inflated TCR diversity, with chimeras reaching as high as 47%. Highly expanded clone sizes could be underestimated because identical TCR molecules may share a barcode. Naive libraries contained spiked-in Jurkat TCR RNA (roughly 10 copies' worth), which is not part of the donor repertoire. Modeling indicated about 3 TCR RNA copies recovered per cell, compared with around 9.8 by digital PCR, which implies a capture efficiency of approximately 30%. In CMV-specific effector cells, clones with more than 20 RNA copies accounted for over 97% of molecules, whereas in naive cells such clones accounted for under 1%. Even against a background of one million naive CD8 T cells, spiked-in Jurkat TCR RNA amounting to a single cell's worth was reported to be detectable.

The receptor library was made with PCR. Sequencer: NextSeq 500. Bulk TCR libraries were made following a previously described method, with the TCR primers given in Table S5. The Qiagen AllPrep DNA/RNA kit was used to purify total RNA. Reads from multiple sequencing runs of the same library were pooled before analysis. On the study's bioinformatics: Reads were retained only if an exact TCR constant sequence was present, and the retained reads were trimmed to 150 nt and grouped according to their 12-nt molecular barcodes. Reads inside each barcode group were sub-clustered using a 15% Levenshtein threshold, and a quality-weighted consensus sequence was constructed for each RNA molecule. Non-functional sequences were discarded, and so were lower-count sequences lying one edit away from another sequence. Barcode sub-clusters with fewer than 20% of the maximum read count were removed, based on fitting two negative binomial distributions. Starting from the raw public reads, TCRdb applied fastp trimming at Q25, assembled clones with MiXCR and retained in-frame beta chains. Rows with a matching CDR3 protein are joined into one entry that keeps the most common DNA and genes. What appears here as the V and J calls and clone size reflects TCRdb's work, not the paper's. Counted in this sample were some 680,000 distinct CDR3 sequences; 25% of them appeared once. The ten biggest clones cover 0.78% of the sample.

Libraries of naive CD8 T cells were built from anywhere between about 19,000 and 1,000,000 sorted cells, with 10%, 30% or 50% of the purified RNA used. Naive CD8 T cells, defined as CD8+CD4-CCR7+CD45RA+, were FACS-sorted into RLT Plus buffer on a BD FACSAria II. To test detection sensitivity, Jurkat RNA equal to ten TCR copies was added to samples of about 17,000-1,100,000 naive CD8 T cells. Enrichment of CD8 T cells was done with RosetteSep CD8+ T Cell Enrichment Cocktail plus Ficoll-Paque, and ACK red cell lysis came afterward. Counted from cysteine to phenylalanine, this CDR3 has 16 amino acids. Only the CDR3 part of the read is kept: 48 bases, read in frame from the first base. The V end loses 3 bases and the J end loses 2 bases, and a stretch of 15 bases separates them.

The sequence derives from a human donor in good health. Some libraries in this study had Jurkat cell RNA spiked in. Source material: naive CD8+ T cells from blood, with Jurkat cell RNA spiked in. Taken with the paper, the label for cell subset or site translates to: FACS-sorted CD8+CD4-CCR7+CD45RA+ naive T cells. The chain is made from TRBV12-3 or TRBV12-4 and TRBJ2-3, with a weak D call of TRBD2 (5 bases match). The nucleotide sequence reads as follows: TGTGCCAGCAGTTTCTCTAGCAATCCCCCCACAGATACGCAGTATTTT. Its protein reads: CASSFSSNPPTDTQYF.